The 16 T cell receptor beta chains below come from one sample, sequenced in a study of shared clonotypes between healthy human individuals. The repertoire was sequenced with immunoSEQ multiplex PCR; TCRdb's copy has only in-frame clones and lacks some. The sample includes approximately 1,500,000 clones, roughly 96% of them seen just once. Sequencing was carried out using naive CD4+ T cells sorted from blood. Documented subset: CD45RA+ positively selected. These receptors were taken from a man younger than 40 in good health.

The rearrangement uses TRBV9 and TRBJ1-1, with TRBD1 identical over 8 bases. Germline trimming cut 4 bases from V and 1 base from J; bases unmatched to any gene: 3. The CDR3 has 14 residues. Germline-derived CDR1 and CDR2 are SGDLS and YYNGEE. CDR3 region: CASSQTGENTEAFF. As DNA, the CDR3 is TGTGCCAGCAGCCAGACAGGGGAGAACACTGAAGCTTTCTTT.

V gene TRBV6-1 combines with J gene TRBJ1-3; no reliable D call. This CDR3 comprises 13 residues. Germline V gives CDR1 MNHNS, CDR2 SASEGT. V was clipped by 8 bases and J by 7 bases, with 15 bases between them. CDR3 amino acids: CASGVGLDNTIYF. The CDR3 DNA reads TGTGCCAGCGGCGTAGGATTGGATAACACCATATATTTT.

The gene calls are TRBV7-2 and TRBJ2-1; D is uncertain. CDR3 length: 14 residues. Per the germline V gene, CDR1 is SGHTA and CDR2 is FQGNSA. V gave up 2 bases and J gave up 9 bases, with 14 bases separating them. Here the CDR3 DNA reads TGTGCCAGCAGCTTAAGTCAGATCGGAAGTGAGCAGTTCTTC. The encoded protein is CASSLSQIGSEQFF. Full variable domain (remainder filled in from reference TRBV7-2 and TRBJ2-1): GAGVSQSPSNKVTEKGKDVELRCDPISGHTALYWYRQSLGQGLEFLIYFQGNSAPDKSGLPSDRFSAERTGGSVSTLTIQRTQQEDSAVYLCASSLSQIGSEQFFGPGTRLTVL.

V and J are TRBV29-1 and TRBJ2-1; no reliable D call. Germline CDR1 SQVTM, CDR2 ANQGSEA. CDR3 length equals 13 residues. V was shortened by 5 bases and J by 12 bases, with 20 bases between the two germline ends. The CDR3 bases are TGCAGCGTTTCGTTGTCACGCGCGAAGGGGCAGTTCTTC. Encoded protein: CSVSLSRAKGQFF.

V gene TRBV6-1 combines with J gene TRBJ2-5; 9 bases are a match to TRBD1. The CDR3 totals 13 residues. After removal of 3 bases from V and 4 bases from J, the junction contained 0 bases not matched to a gene. Germline CDR1 and CDR2: MNHNS and SASEGT. CDR3 sequence reads: CASSETGGETQYF. In nucleotides, the CDR3 is TGTGCCAGCAGTGAGACAGGGGGAGAGACCCAGTACTTC.

The rearrangement uses TRBV7-6 and TRBJ2-2, with a tentative D call TRBD2 (5 bases). This CDR3 comprises 14 residues. The ends were cut back, 5 bases at V and 6 bases at J, with 13 bases in the middle. The germline gives CDR1 SGHVS, CDR2 FNYEAQ. For the CDR3, the DNA is TGTGCCAGCAGCCCAGAGGACTTACCCGGGGAGCTGTTTTTT. Its protein is CASSPEDLPGELFF.

The chain recombines TRBV18 with TRBJ2-3, with D tentatively TRBD1 (6 bases). The CDR3 is made up of 15 amino acids. Deletions cut 6 bases from V and 7 bases from J, with 20 bases between. Germline CDR1 reads KGHSH; CDR2 reads LQKENI. CDR3 in amino acids: CASSPQGSPGNTQYF. The DNA of the CDR3 is TGTGCCAGCTCCCCCCAGGGGAGTCCGGGGAATACGCAGTATTTT.

This CDR3 is CASSATGTGVQETQYF. CDR3 nucleotides: TGTGCCAGCAGCGCAACCGGGACAGGGGTACAAGAGACCCAGTACTTC. The gene calls are TRBV7-9 and TRBJ2-5; 10 bases are shared with TRBD1. From germline, CDR1 is SEHNR and CDR2 FQNEAQ (reference sequence). The CDR3 has 16 residues. V trimming: 5 bases; J trimming: 2 bases; junction bases outside the gene matches: 8.

V usage is TRBV5-1 and J usage is TRBJ2-3; 10 bases align to TRBD2. Germline loops: CDR1 SGHRS, CDR2 YFSETQ. The CDR3 runs 20 residues. Trimming removed 2 bases from V and 1 base from J; junction bases left unmatched: 16. The CDR3 sequence is CASSLPRTGTGTSGTDTQYF. In DNA form, the CDR3 reads TGCGCCAGCAGCTTACCACGGACAGGAACCGGGACTAGCGGCACAGATACGCAGTATTTT.

V and J are TRBV6-4 and TRBJ2-5; 7 bases are shared with TRBD1. This CDR3 spans 15 amino acids. Per germline, CDR1 MRHNA and CDR2 SNTAGT. The junction had 13 bases not matched to a gene; V was cut back by 7 bases and J by 5 bases. The CDR3 DNA is TGTGCCAGCACTTTGGACAGGCAAGGAAGGGAGACCCAGTACTTC. This encodes CASTLDRQGRETQYF.

V usage is TRBV27 and J usage is TRBJ2-2; unclear D gene. V gave up 5 bases and J gave up 7 bases, with 14 bases separating them. The CDR3 covers 14 residues. The germline V gene encodes CDR1 MNHEY and CDR2 SMNVEV (reference sequence). The CDR3 nucleotides read TGTGCCAGCAGTAACCGGCGTAGTCACGGGGAGCTGTTTTTT. Amino acid sequence: CASSNRRSHGELFF.

V gene TRBV27 combines with J gene TRBJ1-4; tentatively, D is TRBD1 (6 bases). Germline assignment: CDR1 MNHEY and CDR2 SMNVEV (reference sequence). The CDR3 consists of 14 residues. Trimming took off 2 bases at V and 8 bases at J, with 12 bases between the two ends. The CDR3 spells CASSLAGAEEKLFF. For the CDR3, the DNA is TGTGCCAGCAGTTTAGCAGGGGCAGAGGAAAAACTGTTTTTT.

The genes are TRBV30 and TRBJ1-1; D may be TRBD1 (5 bases). The CDR3 consists of 12 residues. In germline, CDR1 is GTSNPN, CDR2 SVGIG (reference sequence). The germline V and J ends were trimmed by 5 bases and 5 bases, with 12 bases remaining between them. CDR3 protein: CAWSIRGTEAFF. The CDR3 region has the DNA TGTGCCTGGTCAATACGGGGGACTGAAGCTTTCTTT.

The chain couples TRBV29-1 to TRBJ2-1, with 11 bases aligning to TRBD2. Germline V gene sequence: CDR1 SQVTM, CDR2 ANQGSEA. The J segment lost 7 bases and the V segment lost 4 bases, leaving 9 bases of the junction unmatched. The CDR3 runs 15 residues. CDR3 sequence (DNA): TGCAGCGTTGGGATTATAGCGGGAGGGCCGAATGAGCAGTTCTTC. Translating it yields CSVGIIAGGPNEQFF.

The CDR3 sequence is CASSQTGTFDGYTF. DNA for the CDR3: TGTGCCAGCAGCCAGACCGGGACATTCGATGGCTACACCTTC. This chain joins TRBV7-9 and TRBJ1-2; TRBD1 is a possible D gene (6 bases). Deletions cut 5 bases from V and 6 bases from J, with 16 bases between. Germline V gene sequence: CDR1 SEHNR, CDR2 FQNEAQ (reference sequence). The CDR3 covers 14 residues.

The chain uses TRBV27 and TRBJ2-7; 11 nucleotides agree with TRBD2. Germline CDR1 and CDR2: MNHEY and SMNVEV (reference sequence). CDR3 size: 14 residues. V lost 8 bases to trimming and J lost 2 bases; unmatched junction nucleotides: 5. The CDR3 DNA is TGTGCCAGCTGGCGACTAGCGGGAACCTACGAGCAGTACTTC. Translation: CASWRLAGTYEQYF.